The 29 T cell receptor beta chains below all came from one sample that was sequenced in a study of T cells in Graves' hyperthyroidism and ophthalmopathy. Amplified TCR beta CDR3 regions derived from RNA transcripts. TCR CDR3 underwent first-round RT-PCR with the HTBI primer set. TCRdb processed the multiplex PCR reads anew with MiXCR; each CDR3 protein has one entry. The sample includes a few hundred thousand distinct CDR3 sequences, about a sixth of them seen just once. The sequenced sample was blood. The receptors derive from a woman in her late teens or twenties with Graves' hyperthyroidism that later progressed to Graves' ophthalmopathy.

This clonotype was recorded at least ten times. The chain recombines TRBV3-1 with TRBJ1-2; TRBD1 aligns across 8 bases. With V trimmed by 0 bases and J by 4 bases, 4 bases remained unmatched. Germline assignment: CDR1 LGHDT and CDR2 YNNKEL (reference sequence). This CDR3 is 15 amino acids long. The CDR3 DNA reads as TGTGCCAGCAGCCAAGACAGGGGGCACAGCTATGGCTACACCTTC. Protein: CASSQDRGHSYGYTF.

In the case of this clonotype: It may be a read error: a sequence one base away is much more abundant. J is TRBJ2-3 and V is TRBV13; the match to TRBD2 covers 7 bases. The CDR3 is 18 amino acids. Germline V gives CDR1 PRHDT, CDR2 FYEKMQ (reference sequence). The CDR3, as DNA: TGTGCCAGCAGCCGGATGTGGGAGGGCCGCTATGACACAGAGACGCAGTATTTT. Translating it yields CASSRMWEGRYDTETQYF.

Note on this clonotype: One end of the junction does not line up with germline, which may come from a read error. The rearrangement links TRBV4-3 to TRBJ1-2; no reliable D call. This CDR3 is built from 16 residues. The germline V gene has CDR1 LGHNA and CDR2 YSLEER. As DNA, the CDR3 is TGCGCCAGCAGCCAAAGGATCGGCAGTATTAACTATGGCTACAGCTTC. This gives the protein CASSQRIGSINYGYSF.

This clonotype has a handful of counts. The chain joins TRBV6-2 or TRBV6-3 to TRBJ2-2, with TRBD2 matching over 8 bases. V lost 11 bases to trimming and J lost 6 bases; unmatched junction nucleotides: 14. The germline V gene encodes CDR1 MNHEY and CDR2 SVGEGT. The CDR3 runs 15 residues. CDR3 nucleotide sequence: TGTGCCGGAGGCCGCGGGGGGCTGGACGCCGGGGAGCTGTTTTTT. Protein product: CAGGRGGLDAGELFF.

This sequence joins TRBV15 and TRBJ2-4, with a weak D call TRBD1 (5 bases). The CDR3 is 15 amino acids. The germline CDR1 and CDR2 sequences are LNHNV and YYDKDF (reference sequence). Trimming shortened V by 1 base and J by 5 bases, and 12 bases separated the two germline ends. The CDR3 DNA follows: TGTGCCACCAGCAGAGTTTGGCAGGGTGAAAACATTCAGTACTTC. Protein: CATSRVWQGENIQYF.

This sequence joins TRBV28 and TRBJ2-7; 8 bases map to TRBD1. CDR1 MDHEN and CDR2 SYDVKM come from the germline V gene. The CDR3 sequence is 15 residues long. V shed 3 bases and J 5 bases; nucleotides not matched to a gene: 9. Written as DNA, the CDR3 is TGTGCCAGCAGTTTTTTAGGACAGGGCATCGACGAGCAGTACTTC. Residues: CASSFLGQGIDEQYF. Full variable domain (outside the CDR3, taken from reference TRBV28 and TRBJ2-7): DVKVTQSSRYLVKRTGEKVFLECVQDMDHENMFWYRQDPGLGLRLIYFSYDVKMKEKGDIPEGYSVSREKKERFSLILESASTNQTSMYLCASSFLGQGIDEQYFGPGTRLTVT.

This clonotype was seen only a few times. The rearrangement joins TRBV6-5 to TRBJ1-1, with D perhaps TRBD1 (5 bases). Germline assignment: CDR1 MNHEY and CDR2 SVGAGI. The CDR3 sequence is 14 residues long. The V gene lost 4 bases and the J gene lost 5 bases, with 14 bases spanning the gap. The CDR3 protein is CASSLQDPRTEAFF. The CDR3 DNA reads TGTGCCAGCAGTTTACAGGACCCAAGGACTGAAGCTTTCTTT.

This clonotype has more than one count but fewer than ten. The V gene is TRBV6-5, the J gene TRBJ1-2; 9 bases are a match to TRBD1. V lost 0 bases and J lost 4; bases outside the gene matches: 3. The CDR3 has 15 amino acids. Germline loops: CDR1 MNHEY, CDR2 SVGAGI. CDR3 in DNA: TGTGCCAGCAGTTACTCCGGGACAGGGACCTATGGCTACACCTTC. This gives the protein CASSYSGTGTYGYTF.

This clonotype was recorded at least ten times. The J gene is TRBJ2-1, the V gene TRBV7-2; D is undetermined. CDR3 length: 14 residues. Trimming removed 5 bases from V and 8 bases from J, with 16 bases in between. In germline, CDR1 is SGHTA, CDR2 FQGNSA. The chain's CDR3 is CASSPNDPLDEQFF. DNA for the CDR3: TGTGCCAGCAGCCCAAATGACCCTCTTGATGAGCAGTTCTTC.

This clonotype was recorded a few times. The chain has TRBV19 and TRBJ2-7; 9 bases fit TRBD2. This CDR3 has 15 residues. After removal of 3 bases from V and 4 bases from J, the junction contained 7 bases not matched to a gene. CDR1 is LNHDA and CDR2 is SQIVND in the germline V gene (reference sequence). CDR3: CASSIGGRAVYEQYF. CDR3 DNA: TGTGCCAGTAGTATCGGCGGGAGGGCCGTTTACGAGCAGTACTTC. Drawing the rest from reference TRBV19 and TRBJ2-7, the complete variable domain is DGGITQSPKYLFRKEGQNVTLSCEQNLNHDAMYWYRQDPGQGLRLIYYSQIVNDFQKGDIAEGYSVSREKKESFPLTVTSAQKNPTAFYLCASSIGGRAVYEQYFGPGTRLTVT.

This clonotype was found a few times. Since a much larger clone is just one base distant, this may be a read error. The V gene is TRBV28, the J gene TRBJ2-7, with D hard to call. In germline, CDR1 is MDHEN, CDR2 SYDVKM. The CDR3 extends over 14 amino acids. For the CDR3, the DNA is TGTGCCAGCAGTTTACGGCAGTTTTTCTACGGGCAGTACTTC. This codes for CASSLRQFFYGQYF.

The table lists this clonotype with many counts. The chain links TRBV28 to TRBJ1-2, with 7 bases that match TRBD1. The germline CDR1 and CDR2 sequences are MDHEN and SYDVKM. V shed 2 bases and J 5 bases; nucleotides not matched to a gene: 2. The CDR3 runs to 13 residues. The CDR3 loop reads CASSLEQGYGYTF. CDR3 DNA: TGTGCCAGCAGTTTAGAACAGGGGTATGGCTACACCTTC.

This clonotype was detected ten times or more. This chain joins TRBV7-2 and TRBJ1-2; D is unresolved. The V end lost 1 base, the J end lost 5 bases, and 11 bases lay between the germline ends. Per germline, CDR1 SGHTA and CDR2 FQGNSA. CDR3 length equals 14 residues. This CDR3 reads CASSLEIGLYGYTF. CDR3 DNA sequence: TGTGCCAGCAGCTTAGAAATAGGGCTTTATGGCTACACCTTC. Drawing the rest from reference TRBV7-2 and TRBJ1-2, the complete variable domain is GAGVSQSPSNKVTEKGKDVELRCDPISGHTALYWYRQSLGQGLEFLIYFQGNSAPDKSGLPSDRFSAERTGGSVSTLTIQRTQQEDSAVYLCASSLEIGLYGYTFGSGTRLTVV.

The sample holds many counts of this clonotype. This chain uses TRBV5-6 with TRBJ1-1, with D unresolved. Trimming cost V 4 bases and J 1 base, with 2 bases left between them. From germline, CDR1 is SGHDT and CDR2 YYEEEE. The CDR3 has 11 amino acids. The CDR3 region has the DNA TGTGCCAGCAGCCAGAACACTGAAGCTTTCTTT. Its translation is CASSQNTEAFF. Complete variable domain (other parts from reference TRBV5-6 and TRBJ1-1): DAGVTQSPTHLIKTRGQQVTLRCSPKSGHDTVSWYQQALGQGPQFIFQYYEEEERQRGNFPDRFSGHQFPNYSSELNVNALLLGDSALYLCASSQNTEAFFGQGTRLTVV.

This clonotype occurred many times. The chain links TRBV5-6 to TRBJ2-7; a weak D match, TRBD1 (5 bases). Trimming shortened V by 6 bases and J by 6 bases, and 13 bases separated the two germline ends. The CDR3 has 12 amino acids. Germline CDR1 is SGHDT and CDR2 is YYEEEE. CDR3 coding DNA: TGTGCCAGCACCAAGTGGGGCTCCGAGCAGTACTTC. Amino acids: CASTKWGSEQYF.

In regard to this clonotype: A much larger clone lies a single base off, so this may be a read error. V usage is TRBV24-1 and J usage is TRBJ1-1, with TRBD1 matching 10 bases. The CDR3 extends over 14 amino acids. Germline CDR1 and CDR2: KGHDR and SFDVKD. This chain's CDR3 is CATESGTGATEASF. The CDR3 nucleotides read TGTGCCACCGAATCCGGGACAGGGGCGACTGAAGCTTCCTTT.

This clonotype was seen more than once but under ten times. The rearrangement joins TRBV19 to TRBJ2-1; 10 nucleotides agree with TRBD2. Germline-derived CDR1 and CDR2 are LNHDA and SQIVND (reference sequence). The V segment lost 5 bases and the J segment 9 bases; nucleotides outside the gene matches: 10. The CDR3 sequence is 15 residues long. The CDR3 DNA reads TGTGCCAGTAGTGTCCTGCCAGCGGGAGGGAGTGAGCAGTTCTTC. It encodes CASSVLPAGGSEQFF.

The rearrangement uses TRBV20-1 and TRBJ2-2; maybe TRBD2 (6 bases). Trimming left V 0 bases short and J 7 bases short, with 15 bases between. The CDR3 is 15 residues long. The germline CDR1 and CDR2 sequences are DFQATT and SNEGSKA (reference sequence). CDR3 coding DNA: TGCAGTGCTAGAGATTACGGGAGAATTGGCGGGGAGCTGTTTTTT. Encoded protein: CSARDYGRIGGELFF.

This clonotype occurred many times. The chain employs TRBV20-1 and TRBJ2-7; 12 bases align to TRBD1. V dropped 6 bases and J dropped 5; count of bases not matched to a gene: 11. Germline V gives CDR1 DFQATT, CDR2 SNEGSKA (reference sequence). This CDR3 region has 15 residues. In DNA form, the CDR3 reads TGCAGTGCGCCCCGCCGGGGACAGGGGGCGGACGAGCAGTACTTC. This codes for CSAPRRGQGADEQYF.

The chain has TRBV28 and TRBJ2-7; TRBD2 matches 10 bases. The length of the CDR3 is 14 residues. The V segment lost 6 bases and the J segment 5 bases; nucleotides outside the gene matches: 7. Germline assignment: CDR1 MDHEN and CDR2 SYDVKM. The CDR3 DNA follows: TGTGCCAGCAGAACTAGCGGGATTGATGACGAGCAGTACTTC. Residues: CASRTSGIDDEQYF.

This clonotype was recorded many times. The V gene is TRBV20-1, the J gene TRBJ1-3, with D possibly matching TRBD1 (6 bases). CDR3 size: 14 residues. Looked up from germline, CDR1 is DFQATT and CDR2 is SNEGSKA (reference sequence). Trimming took off 0 bases at V and 4 bases at J, with 10 bases between the two ends. CDR3 coding DNA: TGCAGTGCTAGAGATTCCAGGGGAGGAAACACCATATATTTT. It translates to CSARDSRGGNTIYF.

The table lists this clonotype with many counts. J is TRBJ2-1 and V is TRBV2; 9 positions agree with TRBD2. CDR1 SNHLY and CDR2 FYNNEI come from the germline V gene. CDR3 length equals 16 residues. Trimming cost V 6 bases and J 4 bases; bases outside gene matches: 10. CDR3 residues: CASRGLQAGGYNEQFF. The CDR3 DNA is TGTGCCAGCAGGGGGCTTCAGGCGGGAGGGTACAATGAGCAGTTCTTC. The full variable domain, its missing parts supplied by reference TRBV2 and TRBJ2-1, is EPEVTQTPSHQVTQMGQEVILRCVPISNHLYFYWYRQILGQKVEFLVSFYNNEISEKSEIFDDQFSVERPDGSNFTLKIRSTKLEDSAMYFCASRGLQAGGYNEQFFGPGTRLTVL.

This clonotype was seen ten or more times. The chain recombines TRBV2 with TRBJ2-3; D call uncertain. Trimming stripped 6 bases from V and 0 bases from J, with 13 bases between. Per germline, CDR1 SNHLY and CDR2 FYNNEI. The CDR3 has 15 residues. The chain's CDR3 is CASRRSPRSTDTQYF. The CDR3, as DNA: TGTGCCAGCAGACGAAGCCCAAGGAGCACAGATACGCAGTATTTT.

This clonotype was recorded a few times. J is TRBJ2-5 and V is TRBV20-1; TRBD2 agrees at 11 bases. The CDR3 extends over 14 amino acids. The V segment lost 3 bases and the J segment 4 bases; nucleotides outside the gene matches: 4. Germline lookup yields CDR1 DFQATT and CDR2 SNEGSKA (reference sequence). In nucleotides, the CDR3 is TGCAGTGCTAGGGGGGGACTAGCGGTAGAGACCCAGTACTTC. This sequence encodes CSARGGLAVETQYF.

The sample holds many counts of this clonotype. The chain carries TRBV2 and TRBJ1-6; no clear D gene. Germline V gives CDR1 SNHLY, CDR2 FYNNEI. The length of the CDR3 is 13 residues. Trimming took 6 bases from V and 12 from J, leaving 15 bases between them. CDR3 sequence reads: CASSPNLPEPLHF. The CDR3 nucleotides are TGTGCCAGCAGCCCGAATCTCCCTGAACCCCTCCACTTT.

The sample holds many counts of this clonotype. The chain uses TRBV6-2 or TRBV6-3 and TRBJ1-2, with D possibly being TRBD1 (6 bases). Germline lookup yields CDR1 MNHEY and CDR2 SVGEGT. The CDR3 runs 16 residues. Trimming cost V 10 bases and J 3 bases, with 24 bases left between them. In DNA form, the CDR3 reads TGTGCCACGTGGGGCACAGGGTACCCCTTCGACTATGGCTACACCTTC. Translation: CATWGTGYPFDYGYTF.

This clonotype was counted many times. The chain is built from TRBV28 and TRBJ1-1; the D is unclear. Germline V gene data show CDR1 as MDHEN and CDR2 as SYDVKM. V gave up 9 bases and J gave up 5 bases, with 13 bases separating them. CDR3 length equals 12 residues. CDR3 nucleotides: TGTGCCAGTCTTAACGGGTATACTGAAGCTTTCTTT. This sequence encodes CASLNGYTEAFF. Variable domain in full (rest from reference TRBV28 and TRBJ1-1): DVKVTQSSRYLVKRTGEKVFLECVQDMDHENMFWYRQDPGLGLRLIYFSYDVKMKEKGDIPEGYSVSREKKERFSLILESASTNQTSMYLCASLNGYTEAFFGQGTRLTVV.

A note on this clonotype: A much larger clone is a single base away; this may be a read error. J is TRBJ2-1 and V is TRBV28; possibly TRBD2 for D (6 bases). The J call may be mistaken, given a closer DNA end match to TRBJ2-7. Germline V gives CDR1 MDHEN, CDR2 SYDVKM. The length of the CDR3 is 15 residues. Here the CDR3 DNA reads TGTGCCAGCAGACCCCCAGGGACTCGACTGAATGAGCAGTACTTC. Its protein product is CASRPPGTRLNEQYF.

This rearrangement joins TRBV20-1 to TRBJ2-6, with 9 bases fitting TRBD1. CDR1 is DFQATT, CDR2 SNEGSKA, per germline (reference sequence). Trimming took 3 bases from V and 4 from J; bases not matched to a gene: 13. The CDR3 contains 18 residues. CDR3: CSARGSGTGSPGANVLTF. Written as DNA, the CDR3 is TGCAGTGCTAGGGGGTCGGGGACAGGGTCTCCCGGGGCCAACGTCCTGACTTTC.